Sequencing of this T cell receptor beta chain was carried out in a study of cytomegalovirus exposure and HLA in healthy donors. This clone was counted a single time. What it binds is not known. Clones were read by immunoSEQ multiplex PCR, and TCRdb kept only the in-frame ones, dropping some. The sample comprises roughly 220,000 clones, approximately 80% of which are singletons, and 11% to 15% rests with the top ten. The CDR3 has 19 amino acids. With V trimmed by 5 bases and J by 5 bases, 22 bases remained unmatched. Germline loops: CDR1 MNHEY, CDR2 SMNVEV (reference sequence). Points from the study as a whole: More than 150 TCR beta chains were listed as cytomegalovirus-associated. Confirmation was obtained in vitro that a few CMV-associated chains are specific for CMV antigens.

Material for sequencing was PBMCs. This clonotype was sampled from a woman aged 25-40 years in good health and CMV-seropositive. The V call is TRBV27, the J call TRBJ2-5; 8 nucleotides align to TRBD1. In DNA form, the CDR3 reads TGTGCCAGCAGTAGGGAAACTGGTAAACTTCAGGGGGCCGGTGAGACCCAGTACTTC. Residues: CASSRETGKLQGAGETQYF.